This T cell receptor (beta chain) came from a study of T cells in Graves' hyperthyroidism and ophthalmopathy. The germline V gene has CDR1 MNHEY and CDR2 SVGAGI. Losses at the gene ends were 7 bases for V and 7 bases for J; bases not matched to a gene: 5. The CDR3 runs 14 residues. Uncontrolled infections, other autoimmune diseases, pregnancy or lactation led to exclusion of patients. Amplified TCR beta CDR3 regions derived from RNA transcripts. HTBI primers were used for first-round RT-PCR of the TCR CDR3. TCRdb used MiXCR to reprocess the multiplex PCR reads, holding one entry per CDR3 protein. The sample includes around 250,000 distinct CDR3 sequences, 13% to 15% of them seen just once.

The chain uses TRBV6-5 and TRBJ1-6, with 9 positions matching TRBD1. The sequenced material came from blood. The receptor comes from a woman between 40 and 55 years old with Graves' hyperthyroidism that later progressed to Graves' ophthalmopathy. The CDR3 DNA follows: TGTGCCAGCAATTCCGGGACAGGGAATTCACCCCTCCACTTT. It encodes CASNSGTGNSPLHF.